This TCR beta chain emerged from a study of response to subunit inactivated influenza vaccine. Study conclusions and caveats: It was the authors' suggestion that each seasonal influenza vaccination recruits few new T cells.

Ten or more counts support this clonotype. As yet, its antigen is unknown. The CDR3 loop spans 11 amino acids. V lost 3 bases, J lost 10 bases, and 3 bases lay in between. The germline CDR1 and CDR2 sequences are KGHDR and SFDVKD. TCRdb re-called the RT-PCR reads with MiXCR, one entry per CDR3 protein. The sample consists of fewer than 700,000 distinct CDR3 sequences, 13% of them appearing once. The source was PBMCs from blood, collected roughly 48 days after vaccination. The chain couples TRBV24-1 to TRBJ1-6; D is unclear. The source of this sequence is a man between 45 and 60 years old who received an inactivated influenza vaccine. CDR3 sequence (DNA): TGTGCCACCAGTGATGAATCACCCCTCCACTTT. Residues: CATSDESPLHF.